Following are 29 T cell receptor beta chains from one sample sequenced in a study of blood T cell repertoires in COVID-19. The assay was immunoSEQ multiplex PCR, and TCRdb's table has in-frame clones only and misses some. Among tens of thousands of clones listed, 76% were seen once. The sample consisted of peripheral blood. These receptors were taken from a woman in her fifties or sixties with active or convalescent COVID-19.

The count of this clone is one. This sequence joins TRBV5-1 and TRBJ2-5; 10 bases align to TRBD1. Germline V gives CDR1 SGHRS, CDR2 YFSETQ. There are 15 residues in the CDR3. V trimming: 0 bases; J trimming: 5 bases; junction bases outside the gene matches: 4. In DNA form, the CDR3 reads TGCGCCAGCAGCTTGGTCGGGACAGGGGAGGAGACCCAGTACTTC. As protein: CASSLVGTGEETQYF.

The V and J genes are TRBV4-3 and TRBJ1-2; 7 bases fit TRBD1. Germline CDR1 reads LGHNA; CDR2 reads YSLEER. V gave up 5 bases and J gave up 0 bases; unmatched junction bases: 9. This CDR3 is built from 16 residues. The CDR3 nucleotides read TGCGCCAGCAGCTTAAGCGCAGGGGGAGCTAACTATGGCTACACCTTC. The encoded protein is CASSLSAGGANYGYTF.

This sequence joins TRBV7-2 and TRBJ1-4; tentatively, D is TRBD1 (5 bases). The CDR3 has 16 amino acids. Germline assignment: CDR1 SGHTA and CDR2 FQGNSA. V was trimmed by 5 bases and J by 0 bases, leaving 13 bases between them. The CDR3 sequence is CASSTRTGATNEKLFF. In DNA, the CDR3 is TGTGCCAGCAGCACTCGGACGGGGGCAACTAATGAAAAACTGTTTTTT.

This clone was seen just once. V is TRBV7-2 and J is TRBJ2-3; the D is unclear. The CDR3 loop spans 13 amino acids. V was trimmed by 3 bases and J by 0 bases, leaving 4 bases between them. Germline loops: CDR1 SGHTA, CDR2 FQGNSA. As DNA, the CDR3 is TGTGCCAGCAGCTTCATGAGCACAGATACGCAGTATTTT. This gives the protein CASSFMSTDTQYF.

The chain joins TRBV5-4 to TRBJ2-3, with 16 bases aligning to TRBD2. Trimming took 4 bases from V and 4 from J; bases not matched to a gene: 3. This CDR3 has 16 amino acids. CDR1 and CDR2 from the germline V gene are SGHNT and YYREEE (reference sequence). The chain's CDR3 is CASSEGLAGGSDTQYF. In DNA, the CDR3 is TGTGCCAGCAGCGAGGGACTAGCGGGAGGGTCAGATACGCAGTATTTT.

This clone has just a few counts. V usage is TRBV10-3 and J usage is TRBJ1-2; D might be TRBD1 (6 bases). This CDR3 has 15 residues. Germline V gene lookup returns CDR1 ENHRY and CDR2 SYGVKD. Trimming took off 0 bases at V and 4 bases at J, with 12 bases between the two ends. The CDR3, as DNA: TGTGCCATCAGTGAGTCGTCAGGGGAGTCCTATGGCTACACCTTC. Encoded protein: CAISESSGESYGYTF.

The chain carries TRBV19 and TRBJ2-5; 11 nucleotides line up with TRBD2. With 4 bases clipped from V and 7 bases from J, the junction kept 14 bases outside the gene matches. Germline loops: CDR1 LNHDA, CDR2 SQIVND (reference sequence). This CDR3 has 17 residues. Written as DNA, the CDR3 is TGTGCCAGTAGTACAGTAGCGGGAGGGATAAGAAGTGGGACCCAGTACTTC. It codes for CASSTVAGGIRSGTQYF.

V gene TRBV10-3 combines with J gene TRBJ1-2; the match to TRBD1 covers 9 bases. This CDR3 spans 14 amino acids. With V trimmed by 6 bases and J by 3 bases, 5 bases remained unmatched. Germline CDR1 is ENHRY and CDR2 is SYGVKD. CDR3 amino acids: CAISGQGKDYGYTF. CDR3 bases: TGTGCCATCAGCGGACAGGGGAAGGACTATGGCTACACCTTC.

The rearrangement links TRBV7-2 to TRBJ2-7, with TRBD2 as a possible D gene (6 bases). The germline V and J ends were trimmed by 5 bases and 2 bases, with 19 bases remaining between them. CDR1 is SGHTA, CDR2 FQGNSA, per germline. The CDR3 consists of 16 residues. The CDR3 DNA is TGTGCCAGCAGCCCCACCGCGCGGAGGGTTACCTACGAGCAGTACTTC. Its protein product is CASSPTARRVTYEQYF.

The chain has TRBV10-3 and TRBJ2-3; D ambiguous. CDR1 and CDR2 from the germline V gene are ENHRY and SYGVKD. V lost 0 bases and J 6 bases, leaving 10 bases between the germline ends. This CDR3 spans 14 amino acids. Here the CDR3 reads CAISESLNSDTQYF. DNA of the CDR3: TGTGCCATCAGTGAGTCCTTAAATTCGGATACGCAGTATTTT.

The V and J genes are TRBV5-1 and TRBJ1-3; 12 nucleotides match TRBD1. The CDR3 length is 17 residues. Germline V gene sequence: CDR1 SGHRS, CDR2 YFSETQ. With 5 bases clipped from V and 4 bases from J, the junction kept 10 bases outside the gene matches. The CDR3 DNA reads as TGCGCCAGCAGGCCCGAACGGGACAGGGGGCGAGGAAACACCATATATTTT. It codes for CASRPERDRGRGNTIYF.

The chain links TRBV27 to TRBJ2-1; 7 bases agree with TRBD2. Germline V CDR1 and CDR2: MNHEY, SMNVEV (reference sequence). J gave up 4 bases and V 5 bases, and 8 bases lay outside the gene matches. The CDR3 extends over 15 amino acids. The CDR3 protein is CASSATSPFYNEQFF. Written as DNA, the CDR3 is TGTGCCAGCAGTGCGACTAGCCCCTTTTACAATGAGCAGTTCTTC.

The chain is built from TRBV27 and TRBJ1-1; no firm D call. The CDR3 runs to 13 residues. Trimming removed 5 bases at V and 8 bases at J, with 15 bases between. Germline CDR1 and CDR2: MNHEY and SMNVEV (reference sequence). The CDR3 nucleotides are TGTGCCAGCAGTCGTCGGGATGGCCGGGAAGCTTTCTTT. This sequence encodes CASSRRDGREAFF.

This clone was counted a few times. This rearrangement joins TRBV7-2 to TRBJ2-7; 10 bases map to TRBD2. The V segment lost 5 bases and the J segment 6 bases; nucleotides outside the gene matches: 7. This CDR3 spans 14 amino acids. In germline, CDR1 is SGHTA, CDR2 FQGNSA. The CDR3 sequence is CASSATSGTGEQYF. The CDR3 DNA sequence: TGTGCCAGCAGCGCAACTAGCGGGACCGGCGAGCAGTACTTC.

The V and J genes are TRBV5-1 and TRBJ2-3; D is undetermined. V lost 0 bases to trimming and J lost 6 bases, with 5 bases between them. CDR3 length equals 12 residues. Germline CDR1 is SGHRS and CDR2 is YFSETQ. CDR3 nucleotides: TGCGCCAGCAGCTTGGTAGAGGATACGCAGTATTTT. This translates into CASSLVEDTQYF.

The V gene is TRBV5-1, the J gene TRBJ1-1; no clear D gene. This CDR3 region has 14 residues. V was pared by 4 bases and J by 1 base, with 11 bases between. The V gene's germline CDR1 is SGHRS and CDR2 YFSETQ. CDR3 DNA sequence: TGCGCCAGCAGCCTGGAGCCTGGGAACACTGAAGCTTTCTTT. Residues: CASSLEPGNTEAFF.

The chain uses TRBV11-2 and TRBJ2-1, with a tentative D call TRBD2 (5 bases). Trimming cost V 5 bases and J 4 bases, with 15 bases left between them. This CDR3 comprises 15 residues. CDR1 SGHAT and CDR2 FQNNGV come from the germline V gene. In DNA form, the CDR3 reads TGTGCCAGCAGCCCAGGACTTGGAAGATACAATGAGCAGTTCTTC. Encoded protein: CASSPGLGRYNEQFF. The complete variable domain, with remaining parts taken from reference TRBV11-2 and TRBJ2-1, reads EAGVAQSPRYKIIEKRQSVAFWCNPISGHATLYWYQQILGQGPKLLIQFQNNGVVDDSQLPKDRFSAERLKGVDSTLKIQPAKLEDSAVYLCASSPGLGRYNEQFFGPGTRLTVL.

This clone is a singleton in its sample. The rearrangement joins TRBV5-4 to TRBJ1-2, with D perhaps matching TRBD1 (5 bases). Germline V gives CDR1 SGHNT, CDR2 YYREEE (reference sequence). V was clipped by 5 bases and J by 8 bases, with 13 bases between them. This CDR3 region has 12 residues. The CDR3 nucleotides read TGTGCCAGCAGTTTGAGGCAGGGCGGCTACACCTTC. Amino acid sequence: CASSLRQGGYTF.

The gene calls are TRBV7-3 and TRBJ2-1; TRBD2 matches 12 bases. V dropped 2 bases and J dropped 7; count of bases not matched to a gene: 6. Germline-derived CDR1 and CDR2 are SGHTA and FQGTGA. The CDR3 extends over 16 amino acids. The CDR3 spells CASSLSSGRVLNEQFF. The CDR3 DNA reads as TGTGCCAGCAGCTTATCTAGCGGGAGGGTTCTTAATGAGCAGTTCTTC.

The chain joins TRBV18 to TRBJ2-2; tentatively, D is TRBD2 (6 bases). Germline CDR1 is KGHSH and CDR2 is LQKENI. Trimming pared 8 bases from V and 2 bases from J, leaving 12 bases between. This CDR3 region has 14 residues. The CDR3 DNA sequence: TGTGCCAGCAGTGGGGACTCCAACACCGGGGAGCTGTTTTTT. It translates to CASSGDSNTGELFF.

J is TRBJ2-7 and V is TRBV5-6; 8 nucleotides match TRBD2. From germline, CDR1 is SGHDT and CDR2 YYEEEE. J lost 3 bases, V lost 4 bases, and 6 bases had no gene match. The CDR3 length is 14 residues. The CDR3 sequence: CASSLAGELYEQYF. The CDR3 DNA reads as TGTGCCAGCAGCCTAGCGGGCGAGCTCTACGAGCAGTACTTC.

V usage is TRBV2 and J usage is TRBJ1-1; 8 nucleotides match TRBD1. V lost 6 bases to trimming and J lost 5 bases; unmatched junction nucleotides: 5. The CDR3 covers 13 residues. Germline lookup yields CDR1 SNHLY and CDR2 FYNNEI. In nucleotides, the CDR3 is TGTGCCAGCAGGGACAGGGTTGGGACTGAAGCTTTCTTT. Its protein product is CASRDRVGTEAFF. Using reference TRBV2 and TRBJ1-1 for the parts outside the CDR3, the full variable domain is EPEVTQTPSHQVTQMGQEVILRCVPISNHLYFYWYRQILGQKVEFLVSFYNNEISEKSEIFDDQFSVERPDGSNFTLKIRSTKLEDSAMYFCASRDRVGTEAFFGQGTRLTVV.

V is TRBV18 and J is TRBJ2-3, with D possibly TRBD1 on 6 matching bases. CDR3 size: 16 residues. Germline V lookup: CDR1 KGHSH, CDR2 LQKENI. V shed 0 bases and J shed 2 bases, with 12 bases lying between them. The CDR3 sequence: CASSPPQGVNTDTQYF. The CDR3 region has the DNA TGTGCCAGCTCACCACCACAGGGAGTTAACACAGATACGCAGTATTTT.

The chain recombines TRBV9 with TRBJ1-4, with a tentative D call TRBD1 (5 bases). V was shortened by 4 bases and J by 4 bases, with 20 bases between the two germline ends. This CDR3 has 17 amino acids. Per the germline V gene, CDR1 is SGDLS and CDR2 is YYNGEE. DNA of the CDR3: TGTGCCAGCAGCAGAGGATGGGAAGGGGCCATTAATGAAAAACTGTTTTTT. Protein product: CASSRGWEGAINEKLFF. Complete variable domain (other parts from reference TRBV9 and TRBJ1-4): DSGVTQTPKHLITATGQRVTLRCSPRSGDLSVYWYQQSLDQGLQFLIQYYNGEERAKGNILERFSAQQFPDLHSELNLSSLELGDSALYFCASSRGWEGAINEKLFFGSGTQLSVL.

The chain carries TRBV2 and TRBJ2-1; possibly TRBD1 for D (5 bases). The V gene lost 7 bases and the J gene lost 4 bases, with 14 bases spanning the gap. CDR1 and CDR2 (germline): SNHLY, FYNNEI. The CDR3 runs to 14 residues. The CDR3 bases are TGTGCCAGCAATGGGGTAAGGGGATACAATGAGCAGTTCTTC. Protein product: CASNGVRGYNEQFF.

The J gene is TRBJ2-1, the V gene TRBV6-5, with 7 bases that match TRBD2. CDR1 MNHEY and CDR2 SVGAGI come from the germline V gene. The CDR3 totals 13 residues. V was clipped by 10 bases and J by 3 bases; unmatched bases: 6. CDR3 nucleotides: TGTGCCATTGCGGGAGAAGTCTACAATGAGCAGTTCTTC. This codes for CAIAGEVYNEQFF.

The CDR3 coding sequence is TGTGCCAGCAGCCCCGGACTAGCGAGGGGGGATGAGCAGTTCTTC. It is translated as CASSPGLARGDEQFF. This chain links TRBV13 with TRBJ2-1, with 9 positions matching TRBD2. Looked up from germline, CDR1 is PRHDT and CDR2 is FYEKMQ (reference sequence). Trimming took 5 bases from V and 8 from J; bases not matched to a gene: 10. The CDR3 covers 15 residues.

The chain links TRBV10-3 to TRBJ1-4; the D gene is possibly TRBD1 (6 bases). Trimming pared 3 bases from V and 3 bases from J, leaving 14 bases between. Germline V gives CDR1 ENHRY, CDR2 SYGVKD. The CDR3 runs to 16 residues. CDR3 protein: CAISDRGGMSNEKLFF. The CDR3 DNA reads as TGTGCCATCAGTGATAGGGGGGGAATGTCTAATGAAAAACTGTTTTTT.

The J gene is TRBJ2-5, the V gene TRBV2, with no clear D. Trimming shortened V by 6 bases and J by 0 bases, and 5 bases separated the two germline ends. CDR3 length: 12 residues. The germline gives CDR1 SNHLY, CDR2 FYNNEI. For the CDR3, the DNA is TGTGCCAGCAGAGGAGACCAAGAGACCCAGTACTTC. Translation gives CASRGDQETQYF.